Detailed here is one TCR beta chain. The antigen is not known. This entry belongs to a study of cytomegalovirus exposure and HLA in healthy donors. Overall study findings and caveats: It was reportedly the case that the classifier diagnosed cytomegalovirus status with high specificity and sensitivity.

The junction had 7 bases not matched to a gene; V was cut back by 4 bases and J by 1 base. This CDR3 spans 16 amino acids. Germline V gene data show CDR1 as SGDLS and CDR2 as YYNGEE. PCR used 60 Vbeta primers and 13 Jbeta primers. Sequenced by immunoSEQ multiplex PCR; TCRdb stores in-frame clones only, minus some. The table includes about 150,000 clones, approximately 80% detected once. This receptor was taken from a woman in her thirties or forties in good health and CMV-seropositive. V is TRBV9 and J is TRBJ1-1; 10 bases line up with TRBD1. Sequencing was performed on PBMCs. In DNA, the CDR3 is TGTGCCAGCAGCATCACCGGGACAGGGGCGAACACTGAAGCTTTCTTT. Protein sequence: CASSITGTGANTEAFF.